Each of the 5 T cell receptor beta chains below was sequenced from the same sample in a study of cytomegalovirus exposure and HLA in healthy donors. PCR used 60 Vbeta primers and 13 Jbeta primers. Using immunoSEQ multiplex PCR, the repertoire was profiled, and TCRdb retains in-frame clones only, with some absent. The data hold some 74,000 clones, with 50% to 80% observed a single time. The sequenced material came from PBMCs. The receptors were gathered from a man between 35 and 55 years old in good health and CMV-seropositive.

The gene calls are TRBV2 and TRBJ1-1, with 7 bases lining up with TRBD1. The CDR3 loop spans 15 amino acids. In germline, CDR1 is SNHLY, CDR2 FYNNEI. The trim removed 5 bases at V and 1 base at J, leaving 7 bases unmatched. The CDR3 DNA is TGTGCCAGCAGTCGACAGGGTACGCCGAACACTGAAGCTTTCTTT. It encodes CASSRQGTPNTEAFF.

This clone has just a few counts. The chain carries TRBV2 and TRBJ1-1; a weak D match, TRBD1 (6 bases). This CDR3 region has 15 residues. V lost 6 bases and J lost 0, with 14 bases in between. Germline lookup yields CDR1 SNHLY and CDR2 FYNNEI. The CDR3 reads CASRGGMGMNTEAFF. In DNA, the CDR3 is TGTGCCAGCAGAGGGGGAATGGGCATGAACACTGAAGCTTTCTTT.

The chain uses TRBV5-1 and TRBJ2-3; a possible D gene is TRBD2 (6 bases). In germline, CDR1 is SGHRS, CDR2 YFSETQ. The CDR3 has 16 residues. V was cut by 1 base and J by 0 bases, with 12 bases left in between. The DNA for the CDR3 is TGCGCCAGCAGCTTGCTCGGACGGGGGAGCACAGATACGCAGTATTTT. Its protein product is CASSLLGRGSTDTQYF.

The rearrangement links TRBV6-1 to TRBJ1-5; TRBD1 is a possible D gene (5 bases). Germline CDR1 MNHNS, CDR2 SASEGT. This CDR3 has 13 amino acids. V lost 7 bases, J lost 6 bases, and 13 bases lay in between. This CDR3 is CASMVGVGQPQHF. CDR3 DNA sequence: TGTGCCAGCATGGTAGGGGTCGGTCAGCCCCAGCATTTT.

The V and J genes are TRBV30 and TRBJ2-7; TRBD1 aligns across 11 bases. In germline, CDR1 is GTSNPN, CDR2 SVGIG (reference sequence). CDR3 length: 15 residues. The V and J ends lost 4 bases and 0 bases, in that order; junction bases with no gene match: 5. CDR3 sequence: CAWKGDRGTSYEQYF. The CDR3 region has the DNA TGTGCCTGGAAGGGGGACAGGGGGACCTCCTACGAGCAGTACTTC.